This T cell receptor (beta chain) derives from a study of PD-1 blockade in classical Hodgkin lymphoma. This CDR3 is 14 amino acids long. CDR1 is SGHTA and CDR2 is FQGNSA in the germline V gene. A word on this clone: One end of the junction does not line up with germline, which may come from a read error.

TCRdb's copy holds only in-frame clones and misses some; the assay was immunoSEQ multiplex PCR. In the table there are about 21,000 clones, more than 70% of which are singletons. As to time point: cycle 4 day 1 (C4D1), after five to seven weeks of nivolumab. Every patient experienced relapse after autologous stem cell transplantation, and brentuximab vedotin exposure varied. V is TRBV7-2 and J is TRBJ1-1; no clear D. This specimen was peripheral blood mononuclear cells (PBMCs), taken before the fourth cycle of nivolumab. This TCR was sampled from a human donor with classical Hodgkin lymphoma. The CDR3 DNA is TGTGCCAGCAGCCCCCTTATGGCAGACACGGAAGCTTTCTTT. The encoded protein is CASSPLMADTEAFF.